Following are 30 T cell receptor beta chains from one sample sequenced in a study of PD-1 blockade in mismatch repair-deficient tumors. TCRdb's table, derived via immunoSEQ multiplex PCR, lists solely in-frame clones and lacks some. The sample shows tens of thousands of clones, over 70% of them seen only once. Material: peripheral blood, obtained roughly 20 weeks after starting pembrolizumab. The receptor source for this set is an adult with mismatch repair-deficient cancer.

This chain links TRBV29-1 with TRBJ1-1; D unclear. CDR1 is SQVTM and CDR2 is ANQGSEA in the germline V gene. Trimming removed 2 bases from V and 0 bases from J, with 16 bases in between. The CDR3 has 16 amino acids. CDR3 protein: CSVEPITRTLNTEAFF. For the CDR3, the DNA is TGCAGCGTTGAACCGATTACGAGGACGCTGAACACTGAAGCTTTCTTT.

The chain has TRBV9 and TRBJ2-3; maybe TRBD2 (5 bases). The CDR3 is made up of 13 amino acids. The V gene's germline CDR1 is SGDLS and CDR2 YYNGEE. Trimming cost V 0 bases and J 3 bases, with 5 bases left between them. The CDR3 DNA follows: TGTGCCAGCAGCGTAGGAGGGACAGATACGCAGTATTTT. Its protein is CASSVGGTDTQYF.

There are a few counts of this clone. V usage is TRBV7-3 and J usage is TRBJ2-2; no firm D call. Germline V lookup: CDR1 SGHTA, CDR2 FQGTGA. V lost 6 bases and J lost 5, with 13 bases in between. The CDR3 runs 14 residues. The DNA of the CDR3 is TGTGCCAGCAGACCTAACCGTTGGACCGGGGAGCTGTTTTTT. Its translation is CASRPNRWTGELFF.

This sequence joins TRBV21-1 and TRBJ2-5; the DNA was not compared with TRBD2, the D call given in the table. TRBV21-1 is noted as a pseudogene. This CDR3 contains 15 residues. This CDR3 reads CASRLGYTFSETQYF. DNA for the CDR3: TGTGCCAGCAGGCTAGGCTACACTTTCTCTGAGACCCAGTACTTC.

The genes are TRBV5-1 and TRBJ1-4; D gene unclear. V was trimmed by 0 bases and J by 1 base, leaving 13 bases between them. From germline, CDR1 is SGHRS and CDR2 YFSETQ. The CDR3 totals 17 residues. The CDR3 bases are TGCGCCAGCAGCTTGGAGGTTGGAACCTTAACTAATGAAAAACTGTTTTTT. Its protein product is CASSLEVGTLTNEKLFF.

The chain uses TRBV7-3 and TRBJ2-6, with D possibly matching TRBD1 (5 bases). Trimming took off 3 bases at V and 1 base at J, with 7 bases between the two ends. The CDR3 runs to 15 residues. Germline V lookup: CDR1 SGHTA, CDR2 FQGTGA. CDR3 region: CASSFQGSGANVLTF. Here the CDR3 DNA reads TGTGCCAGCAGCTTTCAGGGATCTGGGGCCAACGTCCTGACTTTC.

The rearrangement links TRBV25-1 to TRBJ2-1, with 8 bases lining up with TRBD2. Germline assignment: CDR1 MGHDK and CDR2 SYGVNS. Germline trimming cut 4 bases from V and 6 bases from J; bases unmatched to any gene: 5. The CDR3 has 14 residues. CDR3 DNA sequence: TGTGCCAGCAGTGTTAGCGGGACCATCAATGAGCAGTTCTTC. Protein product: CASSVSGTINEQFF.

This rearrangement joins TRBV11-2 to TRBJ2-7; D tentatively reads TRBD1 or TRBD2 (5 bases each). The CDR3 is 13 amino acids. V lost 5 bases to trimming and J lost 0 bases, with 8 bases between them. CDR1 SGHAT and CDR2 FQNNGV come from the germline V gene. CDR3 DNA: TGTGCCAGCAGCCCTGGGGGCTCCTACGAGCAGTACTTC. It yields the protein CASSPGGSYEQYF.

The rearrangement links TRBV5-6 to TRBJ2-5, with no clear D. CDR1 is SGHDT and CDR2 is YYEEEE in the germline V gene. The CDR3 sequence is 13 residues long. Trimming took 0 bases from V and 5 from J, leaving 8 bases between them. Here the CDR3 reads CASSLGRAETQYF. CDR3 sequence (DNA): TGTGCCAGCAGCTTGGGACGGGCGGAGACCCAGTACTTC.

The chain links TRBV10-3 to TRBJ2-3; the D is unclear. CDR3 length: 15 residues. In germline, CDR1 is ENHRY, CDR2 SYGVKD. The V end lost 0 bases, the J end lost 2 bases, and 9 bases lay between the germline ends. The CDR3 is CAISESSEYTDTQYF. The CDR3 DNA follows: TGTGCCATCAGTGAGTCTTCGGAATACACAGATACGCAGTATTTT.

This chain connects TRBV27 to TRBJ1-2, with TRBD1 matching over 12 bases. This CDR3 is 17 amino acids long. Trimming at V came to 8 bases and at J to 7 bases, leaving 17 bases not matched to a gene. CDR1 is MNHEY, CDR2 SMNVEV, per germline (reference sequence). The CDR3, as DNA: TGTGCCAGCCGTCCCGGGACAGGGGGCAATCTCTTCTTTGGCTACACCTTC. Its translation is CASRPGTGGNLFFGYTF.

This sequence joins TRBV2 and TRBJ1-1; D may be TRBD1 (5 bases). The CDR3 length is 15 residues. CDR1 and CDR2 from the germline V gene are SNHLY and FYNNEI. Trimming shortened V by 6 bases and J by 7 bases, and 21 bases separated the two germline ends. CDR3: CASSERQWGTNEAFF. CDR3 sequence (DNA): TGTGCCAGCAGCGAAAGACAGTGGGGTACGAATGAAGCTTTCTTT.

The gene calls are TRBV4-1 and TRBJ2-2; D possibly matches TRBD1 or TRBD2 (5 bases each). Germline CDR1 reads MGHRA; CDR2 reads YSYEKL. Trimming stripped 4 bases from V and 7 bases from J, with 16 bases between. This CDR3 comprises 15 residues. CDR3 sequence reads: CASSPQVQGVGELFF. The CDR3 region has the DNA TGCGCCAGCAGCCCCCAGGTCCAGGGAGTCGGGGAGCTGTTTTTT.

DNA of the CDR3: TGTGCCAGCAGCACGGGACTCAGCCTGGGCAATCAGCCCCAGCATTTT. It codes for CASSTGLSLGNQPQHF. The V gene is TRBV5-5, the J gene TRBJ1-5; a possible D gene is TRBD1 (5 bases). The V end was cut by 4 bases, the J end by 2 bases, with 16 bases between. CDR1 is SGHKS and CDR2 is YYEKEE in the germline V gene (reference sequence). CDR3 length: 16 amino acids.

The chain joins TRBV11-2 to TRBJ2-1; 10 nucleotides agree with TRBD1. This CDR3 has 16 amino acids. The ends lost 5 bases at V and 8 bases at J; junction bases unmatched: 12. CDR1 is SGHAT and CDR2 is FQNNGV in the germline V gene. The CDR3 DNA follows: TGTGCCAGCAGCCGCCTGACAGGGGGCGTCCCCCATGAGCAGTTCTTC. Protein: CASSRLTGGVPHEQFF.

Only one count was recorded for this clone. This chain links TRBV11-3 with TRBJ1-3; 7 nucleotides align to TRBD1. Looked up from germline, CDR1 is SGHNT and CDR2 is YENEEA. Trimming at V came to 4 bases and at J to 4 bases, leaving 10 bases not matched to a gene. The CDR3 totals 16 residues. CDR3: CASSSYTTGVGNTIYF. CDR3 coding DNA: TGTGCCAGCAGCTCCTATACAACAGGGGTCGGAAACACCATATATTTT.

This chain uses TRBV19 with TRBJ1-2; D is unclear. The CDR3 has 15 amino acids. The germline V gene encodes CDR1 LNHDA and CDR2 SQIVND (reference sequence). V shed 3 bases and J shed 1 base, with 12 bases lying between them. The CDR3 protein is CASSISREDNYGYTF. The CDR3 DNA is TGTGCCAGTAGTATCTCCCGGGAGGATAACTATGGCTACACCTTC.

This chain links TRBV6-6 with TRBJ2-7, with 7 positions matching TRBD2. Germline V gene sequence: CDR1 MNHNY, CDR2 SVGAGI (reference sequence). The CDR3 spans 14 residues. With V trimmed by 5 bases and J by 4 bases, 8 bases remained unmatched. The CDR3: CASSPSGSQYEQYF. CDR3 coding DNA: TGTGCCAGCAGTCCTAGCGGAAGCCAGTACGAGCAGTACTTC.

The sample holds a few counts of this clone. The rearrangement uses TRBV10-1 and TRBJ2-7, with D perhaps TRBD1 or TRBD2 (5 bases each). The CDR3 is 13 residues long. CDR1 is WNHNN and CDR2 is SYGVQD in the germline V gene (reference sequence). Trimming shortened V by 3 bases and J by 2 bases, and 8 bases separated the two germline ends. CDR3 DNA: TGCGCCAGCAGTGACGGGGCTACCTACGAGCAGTACTTC. Translating it yields CASSDGATYEQYF.

The chain joins TRBV27 to TRBJ2-7; D possibly corresponds to TRBD2 (5 bases). Germline-derived CDR1 and CDR2 are MNHEY and SMNVEV (reference sequence). This CDR3 contains 16 residues. V gave up 2 bases and J gave up 3 bases, with 17 bases separating them. The CDR3 nucleotides read TGTGCCAGCAGTTTAGGCTCCTTCGGAGGTTTCTACGAGCAGTACTTC. Encoded protein: CASSLGSFGGFYEQYF.

This rearrangement joins TRBV7-2 to TRBJ1-3, with D perhaps matching TRBD1 (6 bases). The CDR3 is made up of 15 amino acids. With 5 bases removed from V and 4 bases from J, the gap between germline ends came to 15 bases. Germline-derived CDR1 and CDR2 are SGHTA and FQGNSA. In DNA form, the CDR3 reads TGTGCCAGCAGCCTATCTGGGGGGCTAGGAAACACCATATATTTT. It specifies CASSLSGGLGNTIYF.

The chain links TRBV18 to TRBJ1-2; D may be TRBD1 (5 bases). Germline V gene data show CDR1 as KGHSH and CDR2 as LQKENI. There are 14 residues in the CDR3. Between the trimmed V and J ends, which lost 0 bases and 5 bases, there was a span of 10 bases. For the CDR3, the DNA is TGTGCCAGCTCACCACCCGGGACTTCGTATGGCTACACCTTC. It yields the protein CASSPPGTSYGYTF. Full variable domain (remainder filled in from reference TRBV18 and TRBJ1-2): NAGVMQNPRHLVRRRGQEARLRCSPMKGHSHVYWYRQLPEEGLKFMVYLQKENIIDESGMPKERFSAEFPKEGPSILRIQQVVRGDSAAYFCASSPPGTSYGYTFGSGTRLTVV.

J is TRBJ1-2 and V is TRBV5-6; 9 positions agree with TRBD1. The length of the CDR3 is 15 residues. V gave up 4 bases and J gave up 4 bases; unmatched junction bases: 8. Germline CDR1 SGHDT, CDR2 YYEEEE. The CDR3 spells CASSQQGAGGYGYTF. Here the CDR3 DNA reads TGTGCCAGCAGCCAACAGGGGGCCGGGGGCTATGGCTACACCTTC.

The chain uses TRBV6-6 and TRBJ2-2; TRBD2 is a possible D gene (5 bases). V was clipped by 2 bases and J by 0 bases, with 7 bases between them. CDR1 MNHNY and CDR2 SVGAGI come from the germline V gene (reference sequence). The CDR3 contains 15 residues. Here the CDR3 reads CASSYEGTNTGELFF. CDR3 bases: TGTGCCAGCAGTTACGAGGGCACGAACACCGGGGAGCTGTTTTTT.

A few counts support this clone. The chain recombines TRBV4-1 with TRBJ2-1; 12 positions match TRBD2. CDR1 and CDR2 (germline): MGHRA, YSYEKL. The CDR3 runs to 17 residues. J lost 5 bases, V lost 4 bases, and 9 bases had no gene match. The CDR3 nucleotides read TGCGCCAGCAGCCTCGGGGGCCGGACTAGCGGGAACAATGAGCAGTTCTTC. Protein sequence: CASSLGGRTSGNNEQFF.

V is TRBV7-9 and J is TRBJ2-7, with D perhaps TRBD2 (5 bases). CDR3 length: 14 amino acids. Looked up from germline, CDR1 is SEHNR and CDR2 is FQNEAQ (reference sequence). Between the trimmed V and J ends, which lost 4 bases and 6 bases, there was a span of 16 bases. DNA for the CDR3: TGTGCCAGCAGCTCCACGACCCTAGGGAGCGAGCAGTACTTC. Protein product: CASSSTTLGSEQYF.

The chain employs TRBV4-2 and TRBJ2-7, with D possibly being TRBD2 (5 bases). Trimming cost V 3 bases and J 6 bases, with 21 bases left between them. Germline CDR1 is LGHNA and CDR2 is YNFKEQ. The CDR3 is made up of 16 amino acids. The CDR3 loop reads CASSHLPGTALAEQYF. CDR3 nucleotide sequence: TGTGCCAGCAGCCACCTCCCCGGCACCGCCCTAGCCGAGCAGTACTTC.

The chain employs TRBV27 and TRBJ2-7, with D tentatively TRBD2 (7 bases). The CDR3 covers 15 residues. The V end was cut by 2 bases, the J end by 7 bases, with 18 bases between. Germline CDR1 is MNHEY and CDR2 is SMNVEV (reference sequence). The CDR3 spells CASSLIGGRLREQYF. The CDR3, as DNA: TGTGCCAGCAGTTTAATCGGGGGGCGCCTAAGAGAGCAGTACTTC.

This clone was recorded only once. The chain has TRBV11-2 and TRBJ2-7; D is unresolved. The CDR3 consists of 15 residues. The V and J ends lost 3 bases and 0 bases respectively, with 12 bases between them. Germline assignment: CDR1 SGHAT and CDR2 FQNNGV. This CDR3 is CASSFFYSSSYEQYF. The CDR3 region has the DNA TGTGCCAGCAGCTTTTTTTACTCGAGCTCCTACGAGCAGTACTTC.

The rearrangement joins TRBV30 to TRBJ1-1; D may be TRBD1 (5 bases). V lost 5 bases, J lost 5 bases, and 18 bases lay in between. Germline CDR1 reads GTSNPN; CDR2 reads SVGIG (reference sequence). The CDR3 loop spans 14 amino acids. In DNA, the CDR3 is TGTGCCTGGGACACAGGATGGGGGAGGACTGAAGCTTTCTTT. Encoded protein: CAWDTGWGRTEAFF.